Presented here are 20 T cell receptor beta chains from one specimen sequenced in a study of TIL therapy for anti-PD-1-resistant metastatic lung cancer. Sample time point: pre-treatment sample, taken before nivolumab and TIL therapy. Sequencing used immunoSEQ v3. The table came from immunoSEQ multiplex PCR; TCRdb's copy has only in-frame clones and leaves some out. The repertoire has just under 60,000 clones, more than 60% of them found once; the top ten carry less than 2%. The sample here was blood, taken at baseline. These receptors were taken from a person aged 25 to 85 with non-small cell lung cancer.

The chain links TRBV4-2 to TRBJ1-4; 9 bases agree with TRBD1. The CDR3 totals 14 residues. Germline V lookup: CDR1 LGHNA, CDR2 YNFKEQ. With V trimmed by 5 bases and J by 8 bases, 6 bases remained unmatched. CDR3 nucleotides: TGTGCCAGCAGCTACTCGGACAGGGGAGAAAAACTGTTTTTT. Amino acids: CASSYSDRGEKLFF.

The CDR3 protein is CASSPSGGNTDTQYF. The CDR3 region has the DNA TGTGCCAGCAGCCCTAGCGGGGGCAATACAGATACGCAGTATTTT. The chain is built from TRBV7-8 and TRBJ2-3; 10 bases agree with TRBD2. The CDR3 is 15 residues long. Looked up from germline, CDR1 is SGHVS and CDR2 is FQNEAQ. V trimming: 5 bases; J trimming: 3 bases; junction bases outside the gene matches: 5.

In this sample, this clone turned up once. The chain recombines TRBV6-1 with TRBJ2-1; D is perhaps TRBD1 or TRBD2 (5 bases each). CDR1 and CDR2 (germline): MNHNS, SASEGT. The CDR3 is made up of 15 amino acids. V shed 5 bases and J shed 4 bases, with 15 bases lying between them. The CDR3 loop is CASSFRGSVYNEQFF. CDR3 nucleotides: TGTGCCAGCAGTTTTAGGGGTAGCGTGTACAATGAGCAGTTCTTC.

The sample holds one count of this clone. J is TRBJ2-2 and V is TRBV7-6; the D call may be TRBD1 or TRBD2 (5 bases each). Trimming stripped 5 bases from V and 0 bases from J, with 13 bases between. This CDR3 is 16 amino acids long. Germline V gives CDR1 SGHVS, CDR2 FNYEAQ. The DNA of the CDR3 is TGTGCCAGCAGCCCGCAGATGGGGGCGAACACCGGGGAGCTGTTTTTT. Its translation: CASSPQMGANTGELFF.

This rearrangement joins TRBV7-9 to TRBJ2-2, with a weak D call TRBD2 (5 bases). This CDR3 contains 16 residues. Per germline, CDR1 SEHNR and CDR2 FQNEAQ (reference sequence). V was trimmed by 1 base and J by 3 bases, leaving 12 bases between them. CDR3 loop: CASSLVTGIYTGELFF. The CDR3 coding sequence is TGTGCCAGCAGCTTAGTTACGGGGATATACACCGGGGAGCTGTTTTTT.

This chain joins TRBV7-2 and TRBJ2-3; perhaps TRBD2 as D (6 bases). The CDR3 contains 14 residues. Germline values: CDR1 SGHTA, CDR2 FQGNSA. V lost 3 bases to trimming and J lost 4 bases, with 11 bases between them. The CDR3, as DNA: TGTGCCAGCAGCTTTGGGGGGAATCCAGATACGCAGTATTTT. Protein: CASSFGGNPDTQYF.

The chain is built from TRBV6-1 and TRBJ2-7; 8 nucleotides match TRBD2. Trimming cost V 6 bases and J 3 bases; bases outside gene matches: 7. From germline, CDR1 is MNHNS and CDR2 SASEGT. This CDR3 is 14 amino acids long. The CDR3 region has the DNA TGTGCCAGCAGGACGGGAGGGGGGGTCTACGAGCAGTACTTC. Its protein product is CASRTGGGVYEQYF.

This chain connects TRBV19 to TRBJ2-1; 7 nucleotides match TRBD2. CDR1 is LNHDA, CDR2 SQIVND, per germline (reference sequence). This CDR3 region has 16 residues. V was clipped by 7 bases and J by 5 bases; unmatched bases: 14. The DNA of the CDR3 is TGTGCCAGTAACAAACGCGGACTAGGCACTGACAATGAGCAGTTCTTC. Its translation is CASNKRGLGTDNEQFF.

The V gene is TRBV5-1, the J gene TRBJ2-5; D unresolved. This CDR3 region has 16 residues. CDR1 and CDR2 (germline): SGHRS, YFSETQ. V was trimmed by 4 bases and J by 0 bases, leaving 16 bases between them. CDR3 residues: CASSLSPDLYQETQYF. Written as DNA, the CDR3 is TGCGCCAGCAGCCTCTCACCGGATTTGTACCAAGAGACCCAGTACTTC. The complete variable domain, with remaining parts taken from reference TRBV5-1 and TRBJ2-5, reads KAGVTQTPRYLIKTRGQQVTLSCSPISGHRSVSWYQQTPGQGLQFLFEYFSETQRNKGNFPGRFSGRQFSNSRSEMNVSTLELGDSALYLCASSLSPDLYQETQYFGPGTRLLVL.

This rearrangement joins TRBV11-3 to TRBJ2-1; 11 bases line up with TRBD2. The CDR3 covers 14 residues. CDR1 is SGHNT and CDR2 is YENEEA in the germline V gene. V dropped 5 bases and J dropped 7; count of bases not matched to a gene: 4. The CDR3 is CASSDRTSGNEQFF. As DNA, the CDR3 is TGTGCCAGCAGCGACAGGACTAGCGGGAATGAGCAGTTCTTC.

This clone occurred once. The chain carries TRBV11-2 and TRBJ1-2; no definite D call. From germline, CDR1 is SGHAT and CDR2 FQNNGV. This CDR3 is built from 14 residues. V lost 2 bases and J lost 2, with 9 bases in between. The CDR3 sequence is CASSLNSLNYGYTF. The CDR3, as DNA: TGTGCCAGCAGCTTAAACTCATTGAACTATGGCTACACCTTC.

This clone was found once. V is TRBV12-2 and J is TRBJ2-3; the tabulated D call, TRBD2, remains unverified against the DNA. TRBV12-2 is a known pseudogene. The CDR3 contains 17 residues. CDR3 region: CASRYPPFGLYADTQYF. CDR3 coding DNA: TGTGCAAGTCGCTACCCGCCTTTTGGACTGTACGCAGATACGCAGTATTTT.

The table lists this clone with a few counts. The genes are TRBV19 and TRBJ2-7; 9 nucleotides line up with TRBD1. The V segment lost 3 bases and the J segment 5 bases; nucleotides outside the gene matches: 5. The germline gives CDR1 LNHDA, CDR2 SQIVND (reference sequence). This CDR3 comprises 14 residues. The CDR3 here is CASSMWGQGDEQYF. The DNA of the CDR3 is TGTGCCAGTAGTATGTGGGGACAGGGCGACGAGCAGTACTTC.

This rearrangement joins TRBV5-1 to TRBJ1-3, with a possible D match to TRBD1 (6 bases). The germline V gene encodes CDR1 SGHRS and CDR2 YFSETQ. V lost 0 bases, J lost 8 bases, and 12 bases lay in between. This CDR3 is 14 amino acids long. The CDR3 here is CASSLDSGEDTIYF. The DNA of the CDR3 is TGCGCCAGCAGCTTGGATTCAGGGGAGGACACCATATATTTT.

This clone was recorded once. J is TRBJ1-1 and V is TRBV5-1, with no clear D. Germline lookup yields CDR1 SGHRS and CDR2 YFSETQ. The CDR3 has 13 amino acids. V dropped 5 bases and J dropped 1 base, with 9 bases sitting between them. The CDR3 region has the DNA TGCGCCAGCAGTTCTACAGCGAACACTGAAGCTTTCTTT. Its protein product is CASSSTANTEAFF.

This chain connects TRBV7-9 to TRBJ2-2; D is possibly TRBD2 (6 bases). The CDR3 is made up of 15 amino acids. V was cut by 3 bases and J by 4 bases, with 12 bases left in between. Germline V gives CDR1 SEHNR, CDR2 FQNEAQ (reference sequence). The CDR3 is CASSFGGRGTGELFF. DNA for the CDR3: TGTGCCAGCAGCTTTGGAGGGCGGGGCACCGGGGAGCTGTTTTTT.

The chain combines TRBV7-2 with TRBJ2-3; the D gene is possibly TRBD2 (6 bases). The CDR3 runs to 15 residues. Germline V CDR1 and CDR2: SGHTA, FQGNSA. V lost 3 bases, J lost 3 bases, and 13 bases lay in between. The CDR3 protein is CASSFTGVSTDTQYF. CDR3 nucleotides: TGTGCCAGCAGCTTTACGGGGGTTTCGACAGATACGCAGTATTTT. Full variable domain (missing parts from reference TRBV7-2 and TRBJ2-3): GAGVSQSPSNKVTEKGKDVELRCDPISGHTALYWYRQSLGQGLEFLIYFQGNSAPDKSGLPSDRFSAERTGGSVSTLTIQRTQQEDSAVYLCASSFTGVSTDTQYFGPGTRLTVL.

The rearrangement uses TRBV28 and TRBJ2-7; 8 bases align to TRBD1. Looked up from germline, CDR1 is MDHEN and CDR2 is SYDVKM. With 5 bases clipped from V and 4 bases from J, the junction kept 4 bases outside the gene matches. The CDR3 totals 13 residues. DNA for the CDR3: TGTGCCAGCAGTGCAGGGGGCGGGTACGAGCAGTACTTC. Amino acid sequence: CASSAGGGYEQYF.

This clone was seen once. The gene calls are TRBV7-9 and TRBJ2-1, with 12 positions matching TRBD2. The J segment lost 5 bases and the V segment lost 5 bases, leaving 10 bases of the junction unmatched. Per the germline V gene, CDR1 is SEHNR and CDR2 is FQNEAQ (reference sequence). The length of the CDR3 is 17 residues. The CDR3, as DNA: TGTGCCAGCAGCCACGGACTAGCGGGAATTGATAACAATGAGCAGTTCTTC. The encoded protein is CASSHGLAGIDNNEQFF.

J is TRBJ1-5 and V is TRBV18; D unresolved. V was pared by 3 bases and J by 0 bases, with 6 bases between. From germline, CDR1 is KGHSH and CDR2 LQKENI. This CDR3 is 14 amino acids long. The CDR3 nucleotides read TGTGCCAGCTCACCGATGGATAGCAATCAGCCCCAGCATTTT. Its protein is CASSPMDSNQPQHF.